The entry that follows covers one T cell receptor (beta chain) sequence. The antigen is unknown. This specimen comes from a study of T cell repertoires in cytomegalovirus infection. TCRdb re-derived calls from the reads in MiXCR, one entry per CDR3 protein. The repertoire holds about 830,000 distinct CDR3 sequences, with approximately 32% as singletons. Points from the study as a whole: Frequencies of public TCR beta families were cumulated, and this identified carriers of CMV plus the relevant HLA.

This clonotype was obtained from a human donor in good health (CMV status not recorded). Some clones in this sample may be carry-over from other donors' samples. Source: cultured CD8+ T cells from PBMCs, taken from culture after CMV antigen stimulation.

Here the CDR3 reads CASSIFVGTQNTGELFF. The CDR3 nucleotides read TGTGCCAGTAGTATTTTTGTTGGGACGCAGAACACCGGGGAGCTGTTTTTT. The chain links TRBV19 to TRBJ2-2; possibly TRBD1 or TRBD2 for D (5 bases each). The CDR3 loop spans 17 amino acids. Germline loops: CDR1 LNHDA, CDR2 SQIVND (reference sequence). V gave up 3 bases and J gave up 1 base, with 15 bases separating them.